Below are 11 T cell receptor beta chains sequenced from a single sample in a study of blood T cell repertoires in COVID-19. Profiled with immunoSEQ multiplex PCR; TCRdb holds only in-frame clones, not every one. The sample yields approximately 90,000 clones, roughly four fifths seen once. Sequencing was performed on peripheral blood. The receptors come from a woman aged 80 or over with acute or convalescent COVID-19.

The CDR3 here is CASSLGVLAVYNEQFF. The CDR3 DNA reads TGTGCCAGCAGCCTAGGCGTACTAGCGGTCTACAATGAGCAGTTCTTC. The chain couples TRBV9 to TRBJ2-1; 8 bases agree with TRBD2. Per the germline V gene, CDR1 is SGDLS and CDR2 is YYNGEE. Germline trimming cut 4 bases from V and 3 bases from J; bases unmatched to any gene: 9. The CDR3 is made up of 16 amino acids.

V gene TRBV6-6 combines with J gene TRBJ1-2; D is possibly TRBD1 (5 bases). This CDR3 spans 13 amino acids. With 6 bases removed from V and 1 base from J, the gap between germline ends came to 9 bases. The V gene's germline CDR1 is MNHNY and CDR2 SVGAGI (reference sequence). The CDR3 spells CASSLTDNYGYTF. CDR3 nucleotides: TGTGCCAGCAGCCTGACAGATAACTATGGCTACACCTTC.

The chain recombines TRBV24-1 with TRBJ2-2; 11 bases are shared with TRBD1. Germline loops: CDR1 KGHDR, CDR2 SFDVKD. The CDR3 sequence is 16 residues long. The trim removed 4 bases at V and 6 bases at J, leaving 6 bases unmatched. The CDR3 DNA reads as TGTGCCACCAGTGACTCCGGGACAGGGGGGGCCGGGGAGCTGTTTTTT. Translating it yields CATSDSGTGGAGELFF.

The gene calls are TRBV7-8 and TRBJ1-2; unclear D gene. From germline, CDR1 is SGHVS and CDR2 FQNEAQ. The CDR3 runs to 14 residues. Trimming stripped 4 bases from V and 8 bases from J, with 17 bases between. DNA of the CDR3: TGTGCCAGCAGCTCAGGAGACTCCCGGAGGGGCTACACCTTC. Its translation: CASSSGDSRRGYTF.

This clone was picked up a small number of times. The gene calls are TRBV11-2 and TRBJ2-7, with 8 bases lining up with TRBD1. The germline gives CDR1 SGHAT, CDR2 FQNNGV. The ends lost 5 bases at V and 1 base at J; junction bases unmatched: 4. The CDR3 has 14 residues. This CDR3 reads CASSPRGLSYEQYF. The CDR3 DNA is TGTGCCAGCAGCCCCAGGGGGCTATCCTACGAGCAGTACTTC.

CDR3 residues: CASGRDRGISPLHF. Written as DNA, the CDR3 is TGTGCCAGCGGCCGGGACAGGGGGATTTCACCCCTCCACTTT. This rearrangement joins TRBV2 to TRBJ1-6; TRBD1 matches 11 bases. The CDR3 is 14 residues long. From germline, CDR1 is SNHLY and CDR2 FYNNEI. With 8 bases clipped from V and 9 bases from J, the junction kept 6 bases outside the gene matches.

V is TRBV6-1 and J is TRBJ2-1, with a possible D match to TRBD2 (6 bases). Germline assignment: CDR1 MNHNS and CDR2 SASEGT. This CDR3 comprises 14 residues. Trimming shortened V by 2 bases and J by 7 bases, and 12 bases separated the two germline ends. CDR3 DNA sequence: TGTGCCAGCAGTGAACGCGGGAACTCGAATGAGCAGTTCTTC. This codes for CASSERGNSNEQFF.

V and J are TRBV6-2 or TRBV6-3 and TRBJ2-1, with D possibly TRBD2 on 5 matching bases. The CDR3 runs 15 residues. V was clipped by 0 bases and J by 3 bases, with 9 bases between them. Germline CDR1 MNHEY, CDR2 SVGEGT. The CDR3 is CASSYSTGLYNEQFF. CDR3 bases: TGTGCCAGCAGTTACTCCACCGGACTCTACAATGAGCAGTTCTTC.

The chain carries TRBV5-4 and TRBJ2-5, with D uncertain. From germline, CDR1 is SGHNT and CDR2 YYREEE (reference sequence). The CDR3 has 14 amino acids. Trimming removed 4 bases from V and 4 bases from J, with 14 bases in between. The CDR3 DNA sequence: TGTGCCAGCAGCCTTGACATTTCAGGAGAGACCCAGTACTTC. Amino acid sequence: CASSLDISGETQYF.

The rearrangement joins TRBV5-1 to TRBJ2-2; tentatively, D is TRBD1 (5 bases). Germline CDR1 is SGHRS and CDR2 is YFSETQ. The CDR3 has 13 residues. V lost 6 bases and J lost 2, with 8 bases in between. The CDR3 DNA sequence: TGCGCCAGCACCAGGGATAACACCGGGGAGCTGTTTTTT. The encoded protein is CASTRDNTGELFF.

This chain links TRBV6-5 with TRBJ2-1; D might be TRBD1 (6 bases). The CDR3 contains 15 residues. V was pared by 2 bases and J by 7 bases, with 15 bases between. Germline lookup yields CDR1 MNHEY and CDR2 SVGAGI. DNA of the CDR3: TGTGCCAGCAGTTACGTCGACAGGACATTAAATGAGCAGTTCTTC. This sequence encodes CASSYVDRTLNEQFF.